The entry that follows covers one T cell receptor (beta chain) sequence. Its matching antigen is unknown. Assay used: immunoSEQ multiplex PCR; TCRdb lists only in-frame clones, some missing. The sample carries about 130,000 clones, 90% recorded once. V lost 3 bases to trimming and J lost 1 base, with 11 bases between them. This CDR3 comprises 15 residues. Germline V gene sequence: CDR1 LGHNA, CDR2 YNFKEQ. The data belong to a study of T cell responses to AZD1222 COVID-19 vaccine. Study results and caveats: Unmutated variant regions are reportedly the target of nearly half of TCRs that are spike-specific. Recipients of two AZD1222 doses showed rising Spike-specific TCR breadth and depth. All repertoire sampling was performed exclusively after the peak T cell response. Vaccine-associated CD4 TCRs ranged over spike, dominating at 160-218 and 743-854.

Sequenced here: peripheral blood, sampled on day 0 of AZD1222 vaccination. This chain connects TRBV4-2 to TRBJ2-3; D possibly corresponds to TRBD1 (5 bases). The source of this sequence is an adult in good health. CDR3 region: CASSHQQVRTDTQYF. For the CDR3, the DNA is TGTGCCAGCAGCCATCAACAGGTACGCACAGATACGCAGTATTTT.